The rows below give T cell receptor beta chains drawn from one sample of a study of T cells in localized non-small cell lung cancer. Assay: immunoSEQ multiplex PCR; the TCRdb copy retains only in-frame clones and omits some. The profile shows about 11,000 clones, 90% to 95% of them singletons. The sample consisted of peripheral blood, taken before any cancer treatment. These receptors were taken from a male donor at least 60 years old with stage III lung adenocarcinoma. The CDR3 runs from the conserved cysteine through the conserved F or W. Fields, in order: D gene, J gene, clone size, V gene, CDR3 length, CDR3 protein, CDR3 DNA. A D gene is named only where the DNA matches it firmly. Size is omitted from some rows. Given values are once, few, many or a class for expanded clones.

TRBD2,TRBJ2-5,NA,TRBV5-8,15,CASSSLGLGVETQYF,TGTGCCAGCAGCTCCCTAGGACTAGGGGTTGAGACCCAGTACTTC
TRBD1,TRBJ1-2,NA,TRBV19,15,CASSPRAGGAEGYTF,TGTGCCAGTAGTCCCCGCGCAGGGGGCGCGGAGGGCTACACCTTC
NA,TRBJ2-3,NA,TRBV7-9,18,CAIALPRGSNFRADTQYF,TGTGCCATAGCGTTGCCCCGTGGGTCCAACTTTCGGGCAGATACGCAGTATTTT
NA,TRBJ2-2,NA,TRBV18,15,CASSPITRDTGELFF,TGTGCCAGCTCACCCATTACACGGGACACCGGGGAGCTGTTTTTT
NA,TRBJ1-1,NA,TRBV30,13,CASRPDRNTEAFF,TGTGCCTCCCGCCCCGACAGAAACACTGAAGCTTTCTTT
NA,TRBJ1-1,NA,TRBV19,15,CASSLLTVGDTEAFF,TGTGCCAGTAGTCTTCTGACAGTAGGGGACACTGAAGCTTTCTTT
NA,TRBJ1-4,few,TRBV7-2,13,CASSLGPNEKLFF,TGTGCCAGCAGCTTGGGACCTAATGAAAAACTGTTTTTT
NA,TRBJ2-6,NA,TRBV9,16,CASSVVEGGGANVLTF,TGTGCCAGCAGCGTAGTTGAGGGAGGTGGGGCCAACGTCCTGACTTTC
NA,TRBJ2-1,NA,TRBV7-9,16,CASSLQLDWQANEQFF,TGTGCCAGCAGCTTACAATTAGACTGGCAGGCTAATGAGCAGTTCTTC
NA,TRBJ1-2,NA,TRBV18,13,CASSYDSNYGYTF,TGTGCCAGCTCATACGACAGTAACTATGGCTACACCTTC
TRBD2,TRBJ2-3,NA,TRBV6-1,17,CASSEYALAGGTDTQYF,TGTGCCAGCAGTGAATATGCCCTAGCGGGAGGCACAGATACGCAGTATTTT
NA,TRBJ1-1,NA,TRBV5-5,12,CASRWGNTEAFF,TGTGCCAGCAGATGGGGGAACACTGAAGCTTTCTTT
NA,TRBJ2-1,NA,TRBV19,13,CASSISLYNEQFF,TGTGCCAGTAGTATTAGTCTCTACAATGAGCAGTTCTTC
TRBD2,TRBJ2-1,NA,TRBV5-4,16,CASSSKLAGPYNEQFF,TGTGCCAGCAGCTCCAAACTAGCGGGACCTTACAATGAGCAGTTCTTC
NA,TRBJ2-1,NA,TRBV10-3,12,CAISESGNEQFF,TGTGCCATCAGCGAGTCGGGCAATGAGCAGTTCTTC
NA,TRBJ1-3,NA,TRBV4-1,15,CASSQEAQGGNTIYF,TGCGCCAGCAGCCAAGAGGCACAGGGCGGAAACACCATATATTTT
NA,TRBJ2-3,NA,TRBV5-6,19,CASSLRVSRGILSTDTQYF,TGTGCCAGCAGCTTAAGGGTCAGCAGGGGAATACTTAGCACAGATACGCAGTATTTT
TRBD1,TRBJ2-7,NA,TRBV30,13,CARTGTGGDEQYF,TGTGCCCGTACCGGGACAGGGGGCGACGAGCAGTACTTC
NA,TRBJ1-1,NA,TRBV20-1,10,CKPNGPQAFF,TGCAAGCCCAATGGACCGCAAGCTTTCTTT
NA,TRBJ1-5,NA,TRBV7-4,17,CASSSTSGLFRNQPQHF,TGTGCCAGCAGCTCTACTTCAGGGTTGTTTCGCAATCAGCCCCAGCATTTT
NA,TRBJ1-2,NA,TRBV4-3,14,CASSQEKGMGGYTF,TGCGCCAGCAGCCAAGAAAAAGGAATGGGGGGCTACACCTTC
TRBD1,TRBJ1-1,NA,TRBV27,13,CASSPYQGDRAFF,TGTGCCAGCAGTCCTTATCAGGGGGACCGAGCTTTCTTT
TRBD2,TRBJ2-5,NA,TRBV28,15,CASSRPVTSGETQYF,TGTGCCAGCAGCCGTCCGGTGACTAGCGGGGAGACCCAGTACTTC
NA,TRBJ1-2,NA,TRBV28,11,CASSINYGYTF,TGTGCCAGCAGTATAAACTATGGCTACACCTTC
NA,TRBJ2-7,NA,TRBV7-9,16,CASSLVGGASTYEQYF,TGTGCCAGCAGCTTAGTTGGCGGAGCCTCGACCTACGAGCAGTACTTC
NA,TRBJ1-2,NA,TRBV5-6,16,CASSLGVAERGYGYTF,TGTGCCAGCAGCTTGGGGGTCGCGGAGCGGGGCTATGGCTACACCTTC
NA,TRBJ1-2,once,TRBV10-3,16,CAISETLGGGTHGYTF,TGTGCCATCAGTGAGACGTTAGGTGGAGGGACTCATGGCTACACCTTC
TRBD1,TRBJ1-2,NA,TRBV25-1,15,CASSEGQGARYGYTF,TGTGCCAGCAGTGAAGGGCAGGGGGCTCGCTATGGCTACACCTTC
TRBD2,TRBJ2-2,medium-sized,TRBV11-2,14,CASGLAVRGGELFF,TGTGCCAGCGGGCTAGCGGTCCGAGGCGGGGAGCTGTTTTTT
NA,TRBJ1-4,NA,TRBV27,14,CASKLQGSNEKLFF,TGTGCCAGCAAACTACAGGGATCTAATGAAAAACTGTTTTTT
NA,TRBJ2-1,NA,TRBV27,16,CASSPPGERSRNEQFF,TGTGCCAGCAGTCCCCCGGGGGAAAGGAGTAGGAATGAGCAGTTCTTC
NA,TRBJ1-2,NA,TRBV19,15,CASSMGSAANYGYTF,TGTGCCAGTAGTATGGGCAGTGCCGCTAACTATGGCTACACCTTC
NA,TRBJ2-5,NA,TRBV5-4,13,CASSPGLQETQYF,TGTGCCAGCAGCCCGGGCCTCCAAGAGACCCAGTACTTC
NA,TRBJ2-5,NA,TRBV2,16,CASTFRGGSGQETQYF,TGTGCCAGCACTTTTAGGGGGGGGTCCGGGCAAGAGACCCAGTACTTC
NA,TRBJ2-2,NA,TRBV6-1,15,CASSERITLGGELFF,TGTGCCAGCAGTGAACGGATTACCTTGGGCGGGGAGCTGTTTTTT
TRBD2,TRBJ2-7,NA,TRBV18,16,CASSPAGGVWSYEQYF,TGTGCCAGCTCACCTGCGGGGGGCGTTTGGTCCTACGAGCAGTACTTC
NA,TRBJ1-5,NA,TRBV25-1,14,CASSELGHGEPQHF,TGTGCCAGCAGTGAATTGGGACACGGGGAGCCCCAGCATTTT
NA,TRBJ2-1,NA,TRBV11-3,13,CASSFSYRDEQFF,TGTGCCAGCAGCTTCTCCTATCGCGATGAGCAGTTCTTC
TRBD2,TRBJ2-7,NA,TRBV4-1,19,CASSQEWQAGGPGRYEQYF,TGCGCCAGCAGCCAAGAGTGGCAAGCGGGAGGGCCGGGGCGGTACGAGCAGTACTTC